Listed here are 13 T cell receptor beta chains from one sample, sequenced in a study of T cell clonotyping in hematopoietic cell transplantation. Profiling relied on immunoSEQ multiplex PCR, and the TCRdb table lists in-frame clones only, not all of them. The sample lists 69,000 or so clones, 94% occurring once. Sequenced: peripheral blood mononuclear cells. All receptors derive from a man aged 50-60 years in good health. Some clones in this sample may be carry-over from other donors' samples.

The chain employs TRBV7-2 and TRBJ2-1, with 12 bases lining up with TRBD2. Looked up from germline, CDR1 is SGHTA and CDR2 is FQGNSA. This CDR3 has 19 amino acids. V trimming: 4 bases; J trimming: 0 bases; junction bases outside the gene matches: 10. In DNA form, the CDR3 reads TGTGCCAGCAGCTCAAAGACTAGCGGGAGCCCCAGCTCCTACAATGAGCAGTTCTTC. Amino acids: CASSSKTSGSPSSYNEQFF.

This clone came up a few times. The V and J genes are TRBV19 and TRBJ2-1, with D hard to call. The CDR3 contains 13 residues. The V gene lost 9 bases and the J gene lost 4 bases, with 13 bases spanning the gap. Germline CDR1 and CDR2: LNHDA and SQIVND (reference sequence). CDR3 in DNA: TGTGCCAGCTCTCCCGAAGGTTACAATGAGCAGTTCTTC. Protein sequence: CASSPEGYNEQFF.

By sample share, this clone is medium-sized (0.01 to 0.1%). The J gene is TRBJ1-2, the V gene TRBV28, with D possibly matching TRBD1 (6 bases). The CDR3 length is 14 residues. Germline values: CDR1 MDHEN, CDR2 SYDVKM. V lost 5 bases and J lost 8, with 18 bases in between. The CDR3 sequence is CASSLLQGNRGYTF. CDR3 DNA sequence: TGTGCCAGCAGTCTTCTTCAGGGGAATAGAGGCTACACCTTC.

This chain connects TRBV9 to TRBJ1-5, with a tentative D call TRBD1 (5 bases). The germline V and J ends were trimmed by 4 bases and 6 bases, with 14 bases remaining between them. This CDR3 spans 14 amino acids. CDR1 is SGDLS and CDR2 is YYNGEE in the germline V gene. The CDR3 DNA sequence: TGTGCCAGCAGCCTAGGGGTTTTGAGTCAGCCCCAGCATTTT. This sequence encodes CASSLGVLSQPQHF.

The chain couples TRBV7-9 to TRBJ1-2, with D hard to call. The CDR3 contains 15 residues. Germline V lookup: CDR1 SEHNR, CDR2 FQNEAQ (reference sequence). V was trimmed by 1 base and J by 5 bases, leaving 14 bases between them. CDR3 in amino acids: CASSLGIAGQYGYTF. The CDR3 nucleotides read TGTGCCAGCAGCTTAGGGATAGCCGGGCAATATGGCTACACCTTC.

This chain uses TRBV19 with TRBJ2-1; D might be TRBD2 (6 bases). CDR1 is LNHDA, CDR2 SQIVND, per germline (reference sequence). The CDR3 extends over 14 amino acids. Trimming took off 9 bases at V and 6 bases at J, with 18 bases between the two ends. CDR3 DNA: TGTGCCAGCCTATCCCTCGGGGGACCCAATGAGCAGTTCTTC. Its protein product is CASLSLGGPNEQFF.

The CDR3 nucleotides are TGTGCCAGCTGTGCGGAGTTAACAAAACTGTTTTTT. Protein product: CASCAELTKLFF. The chain links TRBV6-6 to TRBJ1-4; D ambiguous. CDR1 MNHNY and CDR2 SVGAGI come from the germline V gene (reference sequence). The CDR3 covers 12 residues. The V end lost 8 bases, the J end lost 10 bases, and 14 bases lay between the germline ends.

The V call is TRBV6-6, the J call TRBJ2-1; D gene ambiguous. Trimming took off 4 bases at V and 8 bases at J, with 6 bases between the two ends. Germline values: CDR1 MNHNY, CDR2 SVGAGI (reference sequence). The CDR3 is made up of 11 amino acids. The DNA of the CDR3 is TGTGCCAGCAGTTTATTCGATGAGCAGTTCTTC. Its translation is CASSLFDEQFF.

V usage is TRBV19 and J usage is TRBJ2-2; no clear D gene. This CDR3 region has 17 residues. Per the germline V gene, CDR1 is LNHDA and CDR2 is SQIVND (reference sequence). V was shortened by 3 bases and J by 0 bases, with 14 bases between the two germline ends. As DNA, the CDR3 is TGTGCCAGTAGTATTCTCGCAGAGTTCGCGAACACCGGGGAGCTGTTTTTT. Translation gives CASSILAEFANTGELFF.

The chain uses TRBV6-1 and TRBJ2-7; TRBD1 agrees at 8 bases. Trimming took 4 bases from V and 2 from J; bases not matched to a gene: 4. CDR3 length equals 14 residues. From germline, CDR1 is MNHNS and CDR2 SASEGT. The CDR3 DNA is TGTGCCAGCAGTGCTCAGGGGGCTCCCTACGAGCAGTACTTC. Translation gives CASSAQGAPYEQYF.

The rearrangement joins TRBV2 to TRBJ1-6, with D perhaps matching TRBD1 (5 bases). From germline, CDR1 is SNHLY and CDR2 FYNNEI. V was cut by 9 bases and J by 8 bases, with 14 bases left in between. The CDR3 is 13 residues long. In nucleotides, the CDR3 is TGTGCCAGAGACCAGGGAGAGGATTCACCCCTCCACTTT. Its translation is CARDQGEDSPLHF.

The chain uses TRBV28 and TRBJ1-4, with a possible D match to TRBD1 (6 bases). Trimming stripped 7 bases from V and 3 bases from J, with 15 bases between. The CDR3 totals 15 residues. From germline, CDR1 is MDHEN and CDR2 SYDVKM. CDR3 protein: CASKFAGGPNEKLFF. CDR3 nucleotides: TGTGCCAGCAAATTCGCGGGGGGCCCTAATGAAAAACTGTTTTTT.

The chain couples TRBV7-8 to TRBJ2-3; D is perhaps TRBD2 (5 bases). The CDR3 is 16 amino acids. Trimming stripped 1 base from V and 0 bases from J, with 11 bases between. Per germline, CDR1 SGHVS and CDR2 FQNEAQ. The CDR3 sequence: CASSLGSAVSTDTQYF. The CDR3 DNA sequence: TGTGCCAGCAGCTTAGGTTCAGCGGTAAGCACAGATACGCAGTATTTT.